The 9 T cell receptor beta chains below come from one sample, sequenced in a study of blood T cell repertoires in COVID-19. The method was immunoSEQ multiplex PCR; TCRdb's version includes in-frame clones alone and lacks a portion of them. This table holds about 100,000 clones, roughly nine tenths found once. The specimen sequenced was peripheral blood. The receptor source for this set is a woman of 80 years or more with acute or convalescent COVID-19.

J is TRBJ2-3 and V is TRBV7-9; TRBD2 might be the D (5 bases). The CDR3 covers 11 residues. Trimming shortened V by 7 bases and J by 11 bases, and 13 bases separated the two germline ends. Germline V lookup: CDR1 SEHNR, CDR2 FQNEAQ (reference sequence). The CDR3 coding sequence is TGTGCCAGCACTGAGGGATCGGAGCAGTATTTT. Translated: CASTEGSEQYF.

J is TRBJ1-2 and V is TRBV4-3, with 10 bases identical to TRBD1. Germline trimming cut 3 bases from V and 5 bases from J; bases unmatched to any gene: 6. The CDR3 runs to 15 residues. Germline CDR1 LGHNA, CDR2 YSLEER. The CDR3 here is CASSHGTGAPYGYTF. The DNA for the CDR3 is TGCGCCAGCAGCCACGGGACAGGGGCACCGTATGGCTACACCTTC.

The DNA of the CDR3 is TGTGCCTGGAGTCCTGGACAGGGGATGAACACTGAAGCTTTCTTT. Translating it yields CAWSPGQGMNTEAFF. The V gene is TRBV30, the J gene TRBJ1-1; 9 nucleotides align to TRBD1. CDR1 GTSNPN and CDR2 SVGIG come from the germline V gene (reference sequence). CDR3 length: 15 residues. The ends lost 2 bases at V and 0 bases at J; junction bases unmatched: 4.

This clone was found once. This chain uses TRBV7-8 with TRBJ2-7, with TRBD2 as a possible D gene (5 bases). This CDR3 spans 15 amino acids. CDR1 is SGHVS and CDR2 is FQNEAQ in the germline V gene. Trimming took off 0 bases at V and 4 bases at J, with 13 bases between the two ends. The CDR3 sequence is CASSLADSRNYEQYF. CDR3 nucleotides: TGTGCCAGCAGCTTAGCGGACTCACGCAATTACGAGCAGTACTTC.

This chain connects TRBV6-2 or TRBV6-3 to TRBJ2-7, with 9 bases lining up with TRBD1. J lost 4 bases, V lost 4 bases, and 8 bases had no gene match. CDR1 and CDR2 (germline): MNHEY, SVGEGT. The CDR3 spans 15 residues. The CDR3 DNA sequence: TGTGCCAGCAGTTTCGCCCCAGGACAGGGGTACGAGCAGTACTTC. This encodes CASSFAPGQGYEQYF.

This sequence joins TRBV6-2 or TRBV6-3 and TRBJ1-1; D is unresolved. V was cut by 0 bases and J by 4 bases, with 12 bases left in between. Germline V gene sequence: CDR1 MNHEY, CDR2 SVGEGT. The CDR3 extends over 15 amino acids. The CDR3 DNA reads TGTGCCAGCAGTTACTCAGGTTCCTCAGGCACTGAAGCTTTCTTT. Its protein product is CASSYSGSSGTEAFF.

V usage is TRBV6-5 and J usage is TRBJ1-2; 7 bases are shared with TRBD1. Trimming cost V 2 bases and J 3 bases; bases outside gene matches: 9. CDR3 length: 16 residues. Germline-derived CDR1 and CDR2 are MNHEY and SVGAGI. The CDR3 nucleotides read TGTGCCAGCAGTTACCCAAGACAGGGACGGGACTATGGCTACACCTTC. It is translated as CASSYPRQGRDYGYTF.

This sequence joins TRBV2 and TRBJ2-5; 7 bases agree with TRBD2. The CDR3 spans 15 residues. Germline assignment: CDR1 SNHLY and CDR2 FYNNEI. The V segment lost 8 bases and the J segment 2 bases; nucleotides outside the gene matches: 11. CDR3 nucleotides: TGTGCCAGCCCCCGGGGGGACCTTGGGCAAGAGACCCAGTACTTC. It is translated as CASPRGDLGQETQYF.

Only one count was recorded for this clone. This CDR3 reads CASSPQEGGSPLHF. The CDR3 DNA is TGTGCCAGCTCACCCCAGGAGGGCGGTTCACCCCTCCACTTT. The rearrangement links TRBV18 to TRBJ1-6, with unresolved D. From germline, CDR1 is KGHSH and CDR2 LQKENI. Trimming shortened V by 3 bases and J by 9 bases, and 12 bases separated the two germline ends. This CDR3 has 14 amino acids.